Only a few counts were recorded for the clone carrying this TCR beta chain. The target antigen is unknown. Germline-derived CDR1 and CDR2 are LGHNT and FRNRAP. With V trimmed by 6 bases and J by 5 bases, 10 bases remained unmatched. The CDR3 is 15 residues long. The source of the sample is a study of graft-versus-host responses after intestinal transplantation. General observations from the study: GvH clones were identified in recipient marrow, with some first appearing in ileum or blood.

The repertoire was sequenced with immunoSEQ multiplex PCR; TCRdb's copy has only in-frame clones and lacks some. This sample has approximately 90,000 clones, with under 95% found just once. Sequencing was performed on unstimulated CD8+ T cells sorted from spleen or lymph node cells, taken before transplant. This clonotype was obtained from a human donor who was the organ donor for an intestinal transplant. The gene calls are TRBV12-5 and TRBJ2-7; 10 nucleotides line up with TRBD1. The CDR3 coding sequence is TGTGCTAGTGGCCCAGGGACAGGGGCTCTCCACGAGCAGTACTTC. This sequence encodes CASGPGTGALHEQYF.